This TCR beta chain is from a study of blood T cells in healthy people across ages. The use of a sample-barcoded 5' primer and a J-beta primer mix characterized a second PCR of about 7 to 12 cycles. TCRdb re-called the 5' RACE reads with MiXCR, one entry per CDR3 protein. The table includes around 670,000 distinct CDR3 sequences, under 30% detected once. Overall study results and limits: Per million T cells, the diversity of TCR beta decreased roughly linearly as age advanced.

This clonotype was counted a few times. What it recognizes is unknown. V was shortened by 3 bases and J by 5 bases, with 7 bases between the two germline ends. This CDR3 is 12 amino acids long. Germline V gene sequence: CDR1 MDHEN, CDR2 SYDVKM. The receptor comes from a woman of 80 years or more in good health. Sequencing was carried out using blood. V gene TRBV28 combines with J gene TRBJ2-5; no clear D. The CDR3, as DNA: TGTGCCAGCAGTTTGTACACTGAGACCCAGTACTTC. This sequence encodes CASSLYTETQYF.